Below are 5 T cell receptor beta chains sequenced from a single sample in a study of T cell responses to AZD1222 COVID-19 vaccine. TCRdb's copy holds only in-frame clones and misses some; the assay was immunoSEQ multiplex PCR. The data show approximately 150,000 clones, with 94% seen just once and 4.5% to 5.5% held by the top ten. Sequencing was performed on peripheral blood, taken 28 days after the second AZD1222 dose. The receptors stem from an adult who received the AZD1222 COVID-19 vaccine.

V usage is TRBV28 and J usage is TRBJ2-7; tentative D call: TRBD2 (6 bases). This CDR3 is 14 amino acids long. Per the germline V gene, CDR1 is MDHEN and CDR2 is SYDVKM. V was trimmed by 2 bases and J by 4 bases, leaving 12 bases between them. The CDR3, as DNA: TGTGCCAGCAGTTTAGGCGGGACGCCGTACGAGCAGTACTTC. Its protein product is CASSLGGTPYEQYF.

This clone was seen a single time. This rearrangement joins TRBV7-3 to TRBJ2-6, with TRBD1 identical over 9 bases. The CDR3 is made up of 17 amino acids. V lost 4 bases, J lost 2 bases, and 6 bases stayed unmatched. CDR1 and CDR2 from the germline V gene are SGHTA and FQGTGA. The CDR3 DNA reads TGTGCCAGCAGCTCACAACAGGGGGCGGCTGGGGCCAACGTCCTGACTTTC. Its protein product is CASSSQQGAAGANVLTF.

A single count supports this clone. The chain has TRBV9 and TRBJ1-2; D gene ambiguous. V was clipped by 0 bases and J by 6 bases, with 9 bases between them. Germline loops: CDR1 SGDLS, CDR2 YYNGEE. CDR3 length: 13 amino acids. CDR3 residues: CASSVEGQNGYTF. The CDR3 DNA follows: TGTGCCAGCAGCGTAGAGGGTCAGAATGGCTACACCTTC.

The V and J genes are TRBV5-1 and TRBJ1-3; D not certain. The CDR3 runs to 16 residues. V lost 0 bases and J 0 bases, leaving 10 bases between the germline ends. Germline V gene sequence: CDR1 SGHRS, CDR2 YFSETQ. This chain's CDR3 is CASSLAWTDSGNTIYF. The CDR3 DNA reads as TGCGCCAGCAGCTTGGCCTGGACGGACTCTGGAAACACCATATATTTT.

CDR3 region: CASSQGYSGNTIYF. The CDR3 coding sequence is TGTGCCAGCAGCCAGGGGTACTCTGGAAACACCATATATTTT. The genes are TRBV7-9 and TRBJ1-3; D might be TRBD1 (6 bases). The CDR3 length is 14 residues. CDR1 is SEHNR, CDR2 FQNEAQ, per germline (reference sequence). V lost 5 bases to trimming and J lost 0 bases, with 8 bases between them.